This T cell receptor beta chain was sequenced during a study of beta chain features in type 1 diabetes (dated by TCRdb to between 2017 and 2018). In terms of the full investigation: No differences in mean age, gender distribution, total cell number or subset yield were found between patients and healthy donors. Across all samples, 90 million to 130 million sorted cells were examined, and cell number per subset correlated strongly with RNA yield. The study compared the TCRB repertoires of sorted circulating CD4+ T cell subsets in recently diagnosed type 1 diabetes patients with those in matched healthy donors. Regulatory and stem cell-like memory subsets were isolated from only 8 patients and roughly eight healthy donors, whereas naive and central memory subsets came from all 30 or so donors. Overall study results and their limits: The naive, central memory and regulatory TCRB repertoires appeared to resemble one another more closely among patients than among healthy donors. Shorter templates might have been favored by PCR, but patient and control samples were amplified and corrected together, so both groups would have been affected equally by any skew. Type 1 diabetes patients showed a moderate but significant shortening of TCRB CDR3 length in all four CD4+ subsets. Because cDNA was sequenced instead of genomic DNA, highly expressing activated cells could be over-represented, though the groups showed no difference in activation or CD3 levels. HLA sub-analyses involved small numbers of individuals, so any influence of HLA type on TCRB rearrangement remained unresolved. Patients with type 1 diabetes made fewer insertions and deleted more nucleotides at VDJ recombination sites, implying thymic rearrangement abnormalities.

Each donor gave one peripheral blood draw, about 110 mL on average, collected into heparinised tubes. Using a panel that included CD45RO, CCR7, CD25, CD127, CD95 and CD27, naive, central memory, regulatory and stem cell-like memory CD4+ T cells were sorted on a BD FACSAria II. A purity above 98% was achieved for all sorted populations. PBMCs were isolated right away by Lymphoprep density gradient centrifugation and were stained directly, without culture. So that batch effects would be minimized, each experiment stained and sorted samples in pairs, pairing one healthy donor with one patient. This clone was seen a handful of times. It has no known antigen specificity. Nothing much larger sits one base from this clone, and base qualities are not available. The High Capacity cDNA Reverse Transcription Kit was used to reverse transcribe all of the isolated RNA, meaning that expressed TCRB transcripts were what got sequenced. Naive, central memory and regulatory T cell samples underwent deep immunoSEQ sequencing, averaging approximately 3.5 million total reads per sample. Sorted cells were lysed in RLT buffer and RNA was extracted with DNase-treated RNeasy Micro or Mini kits, depending on cell number. To prevent cross-contamination, each cell subset was processed individually, whereas patient and healthy donor samples were processed jointly. The immunoSEQ multiplex PCR was used to amplify TCRB sequences from cDNA, yielding 87-bp fragments that span the CDR3 region. Amplicons were sequenced on the Illumina HiSeq platform. The authors processed their data as follows. Synthetic template baselines were used to correct PCR bias computationally, reads within Hamming distance 2 were collapsed together, and singletons that could not be merged were discarded. Reads were aligned against IMGT to assign V, D and J genes, CDR3 length and insertions or deletions at six rearrangement sites. Clonotype counts were normalized to sorted cell number within each subset before computing true diversity and Gini coefficients with the tcR R package. Repertoire sharing was quantified using the overlap coefficient calculated on TCRB nucleotide sequences. As a proxy for the pre-selection repertoire, out-of-frame TCRB sequences from naive cells were analyzed. The immuneACCESS repertoire file appears here via TCRdb, limited to in-frame rearrangements. These files lack a portion of the clones; in checked studies, under half of the deficit traces to unresolved V genes, and the cause of the others is not known. D and trimming come from the DNA, and the V and J calls and clone size come from that table. The sample table holds about 700,000 clones, of which 13% were seen once. In total, the top ten clones hold 0.02% to 0.025% of the sample.

V ends up 8 bases short and J 3 bases short, with an unmatched junction base count of 11. The germline V gene provides CDR1 SQVTM and CDR2 ANQGSEA. From the cysteine through the phenylalanine, the CDR3 covers 15 amino acids. The kept DNA is CDR3 alone, 45 bases in frame from the first base. The sequence derives from a young man with type 1 diabetes. The rearrangement joined TRBV29-1 to TRBJ2-3, with TRBD2 identical over 10 junction bases. The sequenced sample was naive CD4+ T cells from blood. In light of the paper, this sample's cell subset or site label describes: true naive CD4+ T cells. The CDR3: CSSGPSGGGTDTQYF. The DNA sequence follows: TGCAGCTCCGGCCCGAGCGGGGGGGGTACAGATACGCAGTATTTT.